This entry is about one TCR beta chain. Its antigen remains unidentified. The same CDR3 can be traced to other DNA sequences in this sample. Repertoires were generated with immunoSEQ multiplex PCR, while TCRdb's copy carries only in-frame clones and drops some. The profile shows about 2.4 million clones, about 92% of them singletons. The data stem from a study of shared clonotypes between healthy human individuals. Whole-study findings and limits: When naive CD4 clonotypes were compared across a few donors, about 5% were shared. All-four-donor shared clonotypes had higher generation probabilities than non-shared clonotypes did.

Between the trimmed V and J ends, which lost 4 bases and 6 bases, there was a span of 10 bases. Looked up from germline, CDR1 is SGHRS and CDR2 is YFSETQ. This CDR3 is built from 13 residues. This receptor was identified in a man younger than 35 in good health. The chain carries TRBV5-1 and TRBJ2-2, with unresolved D. Sequenced input: naive CD4+ T cells sorted from blood. Subset specified: CD45RA+ positively selected. The CDR3 is CASSPDGAGELFF. The CDR3 DNA reads TGCGCCAGCAGCCCGGATGGGGCCGGGGAGCTGTTTTTT. Complete variable domain (other parts from reference TRBV5-1 and TRBJ2-2): KAGVTQTPRYLIKTRGQQVTLSCSPISGHRSVSWYQQTPGQGLQFLFEYFSETQRNKGNFPGRFSGRQFSNSRSEMNVSTLELGDSALYLCASSPDGAGELFFGEGSRLTVL.